The sequence of this T cell receptor beta chain was determined in a study of blood T cell repertoires in COVID-19. Study-level information: COVID-19 samples from acute and convalescent phases originated in the United States, Italy and Spain. From T cells, B-cell-depleted T cells, or PBMCs came the material, which was cDNA or gDNA.

Germline V gene lookup returns CDR1 WNHNN and CDR2 SYGVQD (reference sequence). The CDR3 contains 16 residues. V lost 0 bases to trimming and J lost 5 bases; unmatched junction nucleotides: 9. Original analysis: Scientists estimated how many nucleated cells there were by amplifying reference gene primers. Profiling relied on immunoSEQ multiplex PCR, and the TCRdb table lists in-frame clones only, not all of them. That table is the source of V, J and clone size, and D and trimming were worked out from the DNA. The table lists 100,000 to 150,000 clones, approximately 74% of them singletons. Input material: peripheral blood. The clonotype originates from a man in his sixties with acute or convalescent COVID-19. V gene TRBV10-1 combines with J gene TRBJ2-7; TRBD2 agrees at 8 bases. CDR3 DNA sequence: TGCGCCAGCAGTGAGTCGCCGGGGGGGGCCTTCGACGAGCAGTACTTC. Protein: CASSESPGGAFDEQYF.